This T cell receptor beta chain derives from a study of T cell repertoires in cytomegalovirus infection (dated by TCRdb to the late 2010s). At the level of the whole study: Peptide stimulations targeted recently identified HLA-C-restricted CMV epitopes, whose presentation resists viral immunomodulation, together with well-studied HLA-B-restricted epitopes. Donor HLA type was relevant to the analysis, because carriage of CMV infection together with the matching HLA type was indicated by public TCR beta signatures.

Per the publication, the treatment or condition label means: in vitro stimulation with specific CMV peptide epitopes to enrich CMV-specific T cells. Here is what the overall study found, with its caveats: Cumulative frequency of public TCR beta family members discriminated carriers of CMV infection plus the relevant HLA type in this cohort and an independent 352-donor cohort. The ex vivo response was dominated by HLA-C-restricted CMV-specific TCR beta clonotypes, which also provided the single most frequent clonotype in two of eight donors.

TCRdb records Illumina HiSeq 1500 as the sequencer. In-frame beta chains were kept once TCRdb had trimmed the public reads at Q25 with fastp and called clones with MiXCR. Each record represents a unique CDR3 protein, reported with the most common genes and DNA among its rows. The sample includes roughly 730,000 distinct CDR3 sequences, with around 30% observed a single time. Clones ranked in the top ten supply over 15% of the sample. According to the germline V gene (reference sequence), CDR1 reads LGHDT and CDR2 reads YNNKEL. The CDR3 goes from the cysteine to the phenylalanine over 12 residues. Of the read, only the CDR3 DNA is kept; its 36 bases are in frame from base 1. Deletion took 0 bases off V and 12 bases off J, with a span of 11 bases between the germline ends. Of note for this clonotype: It has no known antigen specificity. The sample holds no much larger clone one base away, and base qualities are not on file.

This receptor was identified in a human donor in good health (CMV status not recorded). Some clones in this sample may be carry-over from other donors' samples. Specimen: cultured PBMCs, collected from culture after CMV antigen stimulation. Recombination connected TRBV3-1 to TRBJ1-2; the D gene cannot be named for sure. The sequenced DNA is TGTGCCAGCAGCCAAGATAACGGTGGGAACACCTTC. Its amino acids are CASSQDNGGNTF.